Sequencing of this TCR beta chain was carried out in a study of CD8+ T cells in alopecia areata. Looking at the study overall: The drug, oral tofacitinib, was given to treated patients at 5 to 10 mg twice daily.

RNA extraction and reverse transcription yielded cDNA as sequencing template. The assay was immunoSEQ multiplex PCR, and TCRdb's table has in-frame clones only and misses some. The data show under 350,000 clones, with 55% to 75% seen just once and under 2% held by the top ten. Study-level findings and limits: Lesional scalp exceeded normal scalp in clonality, especially in alopecia totalis/universalis. Between patients, shared TCR sequences were less clear than in mice. This was possibly due in part to HLA diversity in the patient population.

Treatment of the sample: oral pan-JAK inhibitor, 5-10 mg twice daily. Sorting from PBMCs produced CD4+ and CD8+ T cells. The CDR3 covers 13 residues. The V gene's germline CDR1 is SNHLY and CDR2 FYNNEI. V lost 8 bases and J 1 base, leaving 11 bases between the germline ends. A remark on this clone: The target antigen is unknown.

V usage is TRBV2 and J usage is TRBJ1-1; perhaps TRBD1 as D (6 bases). Sequenced material: CD4+ T cells sorted from blood, taken at week 24, from a patient treated with tofacitinib. This TCR was sampled from a human donor with alopecia areata. This CDR3 is CASALRGNTEAFF. The CDR3 nucleotides are TGTGCCAGCGCCCTCAGGGGGAACACTGAAGCTTTCTTT. Full variable domain (missing parts from reference TRBV2 and TRBJ1-1): EPEVTQTPSHQVTQMGQEVILRCVPISNHLYFYWYRQILGQKVEFLVSFYNNEISEKSEIFDDQFSVERPDGSNFTLKIRSTKLEDSAMYFCASALRGNTEAFFGQGTRLTVV.